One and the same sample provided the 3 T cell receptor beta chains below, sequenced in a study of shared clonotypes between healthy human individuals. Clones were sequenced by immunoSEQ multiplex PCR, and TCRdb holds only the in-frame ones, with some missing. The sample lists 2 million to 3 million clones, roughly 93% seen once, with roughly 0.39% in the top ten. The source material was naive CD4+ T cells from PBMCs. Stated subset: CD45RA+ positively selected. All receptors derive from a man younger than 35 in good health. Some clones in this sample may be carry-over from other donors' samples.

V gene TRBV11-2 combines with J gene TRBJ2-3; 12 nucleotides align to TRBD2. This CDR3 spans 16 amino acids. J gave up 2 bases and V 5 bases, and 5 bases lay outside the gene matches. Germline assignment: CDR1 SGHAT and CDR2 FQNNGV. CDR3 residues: CASSLTSGGNTDTQYF. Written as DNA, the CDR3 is TGTGCCAGCAGCCTCACTAGCGGGGGGAACACAGATACGCAGTATTTT. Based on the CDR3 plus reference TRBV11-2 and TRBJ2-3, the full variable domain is EAGVAQSPRYKIIEKRQSVAFWCNPISGHATLYWYQQILGQGPKLLIQFQNNGVVDDSQLPKDRFSAERLKGVDSTLKIQPAKLEDSAVYLCASSLTSGGNTDTQYFGPGTRLTVL.

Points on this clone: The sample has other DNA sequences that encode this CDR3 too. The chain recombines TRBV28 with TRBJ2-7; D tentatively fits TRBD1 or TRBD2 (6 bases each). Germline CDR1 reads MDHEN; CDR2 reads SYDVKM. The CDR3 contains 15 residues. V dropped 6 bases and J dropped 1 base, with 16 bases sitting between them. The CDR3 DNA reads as TGTGCCAGCAGCCCTGCGGGGCAGGGGTCCTACGAGCAGTACTTC. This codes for CASSPAGQGSYEQYF.

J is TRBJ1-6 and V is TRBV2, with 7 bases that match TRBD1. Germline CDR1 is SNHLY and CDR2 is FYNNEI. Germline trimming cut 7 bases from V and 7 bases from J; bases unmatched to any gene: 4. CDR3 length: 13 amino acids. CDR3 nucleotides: TGTGCCAGCATAGGGACAGCGAATTCACCCCTCCACTTT. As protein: CASIGTANSPLHF.